This T cell receptor beta chain was found in a study of siplizumab effects on memory and regulatory T cells. Here immunoSEQ multiplex PCR was the method, and the copy in TCRdb shows in-frame clones only, minus some. The table includes 65,000 to 90,000 clones, about 92% detected once. The receptor was isolated from a human donor in good health. Material for sequencing was CD8+ T cells sorted from blood.

The CDR3 sequence: CASSLSVGNEQFF. The CDR3 DNA is TGTGCCAGTAGCCTCTCTGTAGGCAATGAGCAGTTCTTC. V is TRBV19 and J is TRBJ2-1, with unresolved D. Germline CDR1 reads LNHDA; CDR2 reads SQIVND (reference sequence). The V end was cut by 6 bases, the J end by 6 bases, with 12 bases between. The CDR3 contains 13 residues.